The rows below give T cell receptor beta chains drawn from one sample of a study of OX40 agonist ivuxolimab in advanced cancers. TCRdb keeps only in-frame clones here, not all; method: immunoSEQ multiplex PCR. In the table there are tens of thousands of clones, roughly 94% of which are singletons. This sample comprised CD4+ or CD8+ T cells sorted from blood, obtained in a trial of the OX40 agonist ivuxolimab. The receptor set was obtained from an adult with an advanced solid tumor such as melanoma, head and neck, liver or kidney cancer. Both conserved end residues are part of each CDR3. The D gene is left open where the match is weak. Expanded clones are given a class, and other clones once, few, many or no size at all.

J gene | V gene | clone size | D gene | CDR3 DNA | CDR3 protein
TRBJ2-7 | TRBV27 | - | TRBD1 | TGTGCCAGCAGTTTTACAGGGGGAGCCTACGAGCAGTACTTC | CASSFTGGAYEQYF
TRBJ2-7 | TRBV4-1 | - | TRBD1 | TGCGCCAGCAGCCAAGGGACAGGGGGTCGATCCTACGAGCAGTACTTC | CASSQGTGGRSYEQYF
TRBJ2-2 | TRBV7-9 | - | - | TGTGCCAGCAGCTCCCGCGGGACCGGGGAGCTGTTTTTT | CASSSRGTGELFF
TRBJ2-5 | TRBV6-1 | - | TRBD2 | TGTGCCAGCAGTGAAGAAGGCGGGGGGTGGGTAGAGACCCAGTACTTC | CASSEEGGGWVETQYF
TRBJ2-2 | TRBV25-1 | - | - | TGTGCCAGCAGTTTCTGGACAGTCAACACCGGGGAGCTGTTTTTT | CASSFWTVNTGELFF
TRBJ2-1 | TRBV11-2 | - | - | TGTGCCAGCAGCTTAATCGTTGGTGAGCAGTTCTTC | CASSLIVGEQFF
TRBJ1-5 | TRBV28 | - | - | TGTGCCAGCAGTTTTCTTGGGGTACGGAGCAATCAGCCCCAGCATTTT | CASSFLGVRSNQPQHF
TRBJ2-5 | TRBV7-9 | - | - | TGTGCCAGCAGCCCCCAAGGGGAAGATCAAGAGACCCAGTACTTC | CASSPQGEDQETQYF
TRBJ2-3 | TRBV6-4 | - | - | TGTGCCAGCAGTGACTCGGGCCAGGCCGCAGATACGCAGTATTTT | CASSDSGQAADTQYF
TRBJ2-7 | TRBV4-1 | - | TRBD2 | TGCGCCAGCAGCCTAGATAGCGGGGCCTACGAGCAGTACTTC | CASSLDSGAYEQYF
TRBJ1-5 | TRBV27 | - | TRBD1 | TGTGCCAGCAGGACGGACAGGGAAGATCAGCCCCAGCATTTT | CASRTDREDQPQHF
TRBJ2-7 | TRBV10-3 | - | - | TGTGCCATCAGTGATACTAGTTCCCTATCCTACGAGCAGTACTTC | CAISDTSSLSYEQYF
TRBJ2-3 | TRBV4-3 | - | - | TGCGCCAGCAGCCCCTTCCGGGATGGCACAGATACGCAGTATTTT | CASSPFRDGTDTQYF
TRBJ2-1 | TRBV6-5 | - | - | TGTGCCACCAGTGGGGCCATGGGCTCCTACAATGAGCAGTTCTTC | CATSGAMGSYNEQFF
TRBJ2-2 | TRBV28 | - | TRBD2 | TGTGCCAGCAGTTCCCGACTAGCGGGGGTTACCGGGGAGCTGTTTTTT | CASSSRLAGVTGELFF
TRBJ2-2 | TRBV2 | - | TRBD2 | TGTGCCAGCAGTGAACCCGCCTGGCTAGCGGGAGTCGGTGGGGAGCTGTTTTTT | CASSEPAWLAGVGGELFF
TRBJ2-1 | TRBV9 | - | TRBD2 | TGTGCCAGCAGCCCGATAGCGGGAGGGCCGTGGGAGCAGTTCTTC | CASSPIAGGPWEQFF
TRBJ2-2 | TRBV7-3 | - | TRBD2 | TGTGCCAGCAGCAGCTCGGGTCTAGCGGCGAACACCGGGGAGCTGTTTTTT | CASSSSGLAANTGELFF
TRBJ2-7 | TRBV19 | - | - | TGTGCCAGTAGTATTGCGGGATTTAGACCCGAGCAGTACTTC | CASSIAGFRPEQYF
TRBJ2-1 | TRBV25-1 | - | - | TGTGCCAGCAGTGAAAGCTCGAATGAGCAGTTCTTC | CASSESSNEQFF
TRBJ1-5 | TRBV11-2 | - | - | TGTGCCAGCAGCTTAGGACTCAATCAGCCCCAGCATTTT | CASSLGLNQPQHF
TRBJ1-2 | TRBV28 | - | TRBD1 | TGTGCCAGCAGTTTGGGGGACAGGGGAGATGGCTACACCTTC | CASSLGDRGDGYTF
TRBJ2-4 | TRBV28 | - | - | TGTGCCAGCAGTACCACCCGGGGTCAAAACATTCAGTACTTC | CASSTTRGQNIQYF
TRBJ1-1 | TRBV19 | - | - | TGTGCCAGTACCCCAGGGGTAATGAACACTGAAGCTTTCTTT | CASTPGVMNTEAFF
TRBJ2-1 | TRBV4-2 | - | TRBD2 | TGTGCCAGCAGCCAAGGCCTAGCGGGAGGTAGTGAGCAGTTCTTC | CASSQGLAGGSEQFF
TRBJ2-7 | TRBV27 | few | TRBD2 | TGTGCCAGCAGTTTCAGCGGGACGTACGAGCAGTACTTC | CASSFSGTYEQYF
TRBJ2-7 | TRBV19 | - | TRBD1 | TGTGCCAGTAGTGCGGGACAGGGCGTGGACTACGAGCAGTACTTC | CASSAGQGVDYEQYF
TRBJ2-7 | TRBV9 | once | TRBD1 | TGTGCCAGCAGCTCGGGGACAGGGCTCTACGAGCAGTACTTC | CASSSGTGLYEQYF
TRBJ2-7 | TRBV27 | - | - | TGTGCCAGCGGTGGGGGATACGAGCAGTACTTC | CASGGGYEQYF
TRBJ1-2 | TRBV19 | - | - | TGTGCCAGTAGTATACGGGGAAGTGGCTATGGCTACACCTTC | CASSIRGSGYGYTF
TRBJ1-5 | TRBV4-1 | - | - | TGCGCCAGCAGCCACCCGGGACTAAGTACCCAGCCCCAGCATTTT | CASSHPGLSTQPQHF
TRBJ2-1 | TRBV28 | - | TRBD2 | TGTGCCAGCAGTTCCTCGCGACTAGCGGGAGGGCAAAATGAGCAGTTCTTC | CASSSSRLAGGQNEQFF
TRBJ1-5 | TRBV23-1 | - | - | TGCGCCAGCAGTCAATCAAGTCACCTCAGCAATCAGCCCCAGCATTTT | CASSQSSHLSNQPQHF
TRBJ2-1 | TRBV2 | - | TRBD2 | TGTGCCAGCGCCGGGGAACTAGCGGTCTACAATGAGCAGTTCTTC | CASAGELAVYNEQFF